Listed below are T cell receptor beta chains from one sample, sequenced in a study of cytomegalovirus exposure and HLA in healthy donors. Measured with immunoSEQ multiplex PCR; TCRdb has only the in-frame clones, and not every one. The sample holds roughly 290,000 clones, 75% to 85% seen once. Material for sequencing was PBMCs. These receptors all come from a girl aged 2-10 years in good health and CMV-seronegative. CDR3s include the opening cysteine and the closing phenylalanine or tryptophan. D genes are given only for firm matches. Some rows mark clone size as missing; the rest say once, few, many or name a class of expanded clone.

CDR3nt	CDR3aa	abundance	j_gene	d_gene	v_gene
TGTGCCAGCAGCGCACTGACAGGGGTATTACCTGAAGCTTTCTTT	CASSALTGVLPEAFF	-	TRBJ1-1	TRBD1	TRBV7-9
TGTTCCAGCAGCTTAGCGCAGGGCGGGAGTTACAATGAGCAGTTCTTC	CSSSLAQGGSYNEQFF	-	TRBJ2-1	TRBD2	TRBV7-9
TGTGCCAGCAGACAGGGCCACTACGAGCAGTACTTC	CASRQGHYEQYF	once	TRBJ2-7	-	TRBV25-1
TGTGCCAGCAGTTACGGGACAGTTAGCTATGGCTACACCTTC	CASSYGTVSYGYTF	-	TRBJ1-2	TRBD1	TRBV6-5
TGTGCCAGCAGCTTGGCGGGGATCTCCTCTGGAAACACCATATATTTT	CASSLAGISSGNTIYF	few	TRBJ1-3	-	TRBV11-2
TGTGCCAGCAGGTCGGACAGTAACTATGGCTACACCTTC	CASRSDSNYGYTF	-	TRBJ1-2	-	TRBV7-8
TGTGCCACCAGCAGAGGTCCAGGGGTAGCGGGCAGCACAGATACGCAGTATTTT	CATSRGPGVAGSTDTQYF	-	TRBJ2-3	-	TRBV15
TGTGCCAGCAGCGCAACAGGGCTGGGATTTCAGCCCCAGCATTTT	CASSATGLGFQPQHF	-	TRBJ1-5	-	TRBV7-2
TGTGCCAGCAGTTACTCCGGGACTAGCGGGGGTAGTAAGCAGTTCTTC	CASSYSGTSGGSKQFF	few	TRBJ2-1	TRBD2	TRBV6-5
TGTTCCAGCAGCTCCCCTATAGAGCAGTACTTC	CSSSSPIEQYF	-	TRBJ2-7	-	TRBV7-9
TGTGCCAGCAGCTGGACAGGGGGTTGGGGCTACACCTTC	CASSWTGGWGYTF	once	TRBJ1-2	TRBD1	TRBV27
TGTGCCAGCAGGGTGGACAGGGGGAACTACGAGCAGTACTTC	CASRVDRGNYEQYF	-	TRBJ2-7	TRBD1	TRBV2
TGTGCCAGCGAAGGGGCCTCTATCACCGGGGAGCTGTTTTTT	CASEGASITGELFF	once	TRBJ2-2	-	TRBV2
TGTGCCAGCAGTCCTAGGGCTTGGCGGGGGTTCCCAACGGATACGCAGTATTTT	CASSPRAWRGFPTDTQYF	-	TRBJ2-3	TRBD2	TRBV27
TGCGCCAGCAGTCACCCGGGACAGGGAATGAACACTGAAGCTTTCTTT	CASSHPGQGMNTEAFF	-	TRBJ1-1	TRBD1	TRBV23-1
TGTGCCAGCAGCTTGGAACGCGGCAGGGGACTATCCTACGAGCAGTACTTC	CASSLERGRGLSYEQYF	-	TRBJ2-7	-	TRBV5-6
TGTGCCAGCAGTTTTAGTGCGAGCAATCAGCCCCAGCATTTT	CASSFSASNQPQHF	-	TRBJ1-5	-	TRBV28
TGTGCCAGCAGCTTAGTTAGTTTCAATGAGCAGTTCTTC	CASSLVSFNEQFF	once	TRBJ2-1	-	TRBV5-6
TGTGCCAGCAGCTGGCTAGCGGGAGATAGAAATACGCAGTATTTT	CASSWLAGDRNTQYF	-	TRBJ2-3	TRBD2	TRBV11-2
TGTGCCAGCACCATGACAGGGACAGCGATCTACTTC	CASTMTGTAIYF	-	TRBJ2-7	TRBD1	TRBV7-9
TGTGCCAGCACAGAACGAGGTAGCGCCAGATATACGCAGTATTTT	CASTERGSARYTQYF	-	TRBJ2-3	-	TRBV5-6
TGTGCCAGCAGCTTAGGATTGAGCCATTATCAGCCCCAGCATTTT	CASSLGLSHYQPQHF	-	TRBJ1-5	-	TRBV7-6
TGTGCCAGCAGTTTATATGGCAGGGACTATGGCTACACCTTC	CASSLYGRDYGYTF	-	TRBJ1-2	-	TRBV27
TGTGCCATCAGTGAGTGGACTGATAGCTCCTACAATGAGCAGTTCTTC	CAISEWTDSSYNEQFF	-	TRBJ2-1	-	TRBV10-3
TGTGCCAGCAGCCAGAGACTGGGCTCCTACGAGCAGTACTTC	CASSQRLGSYEQYF	few	TRBJ2-7	-	TRBV14
TGTGCCAACAGGTTAGCGGCGGATACGCAGTATTTT	CANRLAADTQYF	-	TRBJ2-3	-	TRBV7-3
TGCGCCAGCAGCGAGCACAGGGCCATGAACACTGAAGCTTTCTTT	CASSEHRAMNTEAFF	-	TRBJ1-1	-	TRBV5-1
TGTGCCAGCAGTTCACCATCCACAGGCGTTCAGCCCCAGCATTTT	CASSSPSTGVQPQHF	-	TRBJ1-5	-	TRBV28
TGTGCCAGTGGAGGACTAGCTGGCACAGATACGCAGTATTTT	CASGGLAGTDTQYF	-	TRBJ2-3	TRBD2	TRBV19
TGCGCCAGCAGCTCGGGACAGGTGAGCTCCTACAATGAGCAGTTCTTC	CASSSGQVSSYNEQFF	-	TRBJ2-1	TRBD1	TRBV5-1
TGTGCCAGCAGCTTAGATCTGTTTGAGGGCGAGCAGTACTTC	CASSLDLFEGEQYF	-	TRBJ2-7	-	TRBV11-2
TGCGCCAGCAGCCTGTACCGGACTAGCGGGAGTGTCGGGGAGCTGTTTTTT	CASSLYRTSGSVGELFF	few	TRBJ2-2	TRBD2	TRBV4-1
TGTGCCAGCTCACCGCAGGGGGCGACAAATGAAAAACTGTTTTTT	CASSPQGATNEKLFF	once	TRBJ1-4	TRBD1	TRBV18
TGTGCCAGCAGCGTAAGGGACAGGAGACCGAACACCGGGGAGCTGTTTTTT	CASSVRDRRPNTGELFF	once	TRBJ2-2	TRBD1	TRBV9
TGTGCCTGGAGTCCTACTGGAAACACCATATATTTT	CAWSPTGNTIYF	-	TRBJ1-3	-	TRBV30
TGTGCCAGCAGTACCCCGGGACTAGCTGAAGGGGCCCAGTACTTC	CASSTPGLAEGAQYF	-	TRBJ2-5	TRBD2	TRBV6-5
TGCGCCAGCAAATTTACTGTTAATGAAAAACTGTTTTTT	CASKFTVNEKLFF	-	TRBJ1-4	-	TRBV5-1
TGTGCCTGGAGTGAACCAGATAGCAATCAGCCCCAGCATTTT	CAWSEPDSNQPQHF	-	TRBJ1-5	-	TRBV30
TGCGCCAGCAGCTTGGCCAGACAGGGCGGTAGGTCACCCCTCCACTTT	CASSLARQGGRSPLHF	-	TRBJ1-6	TRBD1	TRBV5-1
TGTGCCAGCAGTGAAAGGGAGGTCCTCTACGAGCAGTACTTC	CASSEREVLYEQYF	-	TRBJ2-7	-	TRBV6-1
TGTGCCAGCAGAATCCGGGACAGGGGGAGGGAGACCCAGTACTTC	CASRIRDRGRETQYF	-	TRBJ2-5	TRBD1	TRBV28
TGTGCCAGTAGCCTAGCGGGACTTACCGGGGAGCTGTTTTTT	CASSLAGLTGELFF	once	TRBJ2-2	TRBD2	TRBV19
TGCGCCAGCTCCGGGACTACGAACACCGGGGAGCTGTTTTTT	CASSGTTNTGELFF	-	TRBJ2-2	TRBD2	TRBV5-1
TGCGCCAGCAGCCAGGGGACTAGCGGGTACAATGAGCAGTTCTTC	CASSQGTSGYNEQFF	-	TRBJ2-1	TRBD2	TRBV5-1